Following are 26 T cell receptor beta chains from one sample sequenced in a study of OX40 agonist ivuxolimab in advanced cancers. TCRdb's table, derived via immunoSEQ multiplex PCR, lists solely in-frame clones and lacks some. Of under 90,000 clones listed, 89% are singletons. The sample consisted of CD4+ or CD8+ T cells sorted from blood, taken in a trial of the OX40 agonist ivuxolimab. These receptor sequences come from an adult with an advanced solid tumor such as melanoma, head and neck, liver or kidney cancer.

The CDR3 nucleotides read TGTGCCAGCAGCCATGATCGTCGAAATGAGCAGTTCTTC. Protein product: CASSHDRRNEQFF. The chain couples TRBV14 to TRBJ2-1; D gene unclear. V was shortened by 3 bases and J by 7 bases, with 10 bases between the two germline ends. Germline V gene lookup returns CDR1 SGHDN and CDR2 FVKESK. The CDR3 has 13 residues.

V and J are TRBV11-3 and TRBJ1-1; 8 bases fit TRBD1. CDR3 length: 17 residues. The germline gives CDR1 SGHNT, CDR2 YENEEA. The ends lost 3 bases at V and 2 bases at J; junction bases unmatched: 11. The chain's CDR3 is CASSFSSGQVPNTEAFF. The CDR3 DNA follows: TGTGCCAGCAGCTTTTCTTCGGGACAGGTGCCTAACACTGAAGCTTTCTTT.

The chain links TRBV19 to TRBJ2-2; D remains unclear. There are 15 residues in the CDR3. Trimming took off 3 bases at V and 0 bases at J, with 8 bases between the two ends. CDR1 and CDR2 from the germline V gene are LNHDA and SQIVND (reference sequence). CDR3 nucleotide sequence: TGTGCCAGTAGTATCCCCGGGTCGAACACCGGGGAGCTGTTTTTT. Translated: CASSIPGSNTGELFF.

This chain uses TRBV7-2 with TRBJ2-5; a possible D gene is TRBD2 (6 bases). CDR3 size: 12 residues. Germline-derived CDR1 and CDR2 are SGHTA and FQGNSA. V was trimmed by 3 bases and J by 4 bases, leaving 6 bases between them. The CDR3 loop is CASSFGGETQYF. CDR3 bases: TGTGCCAGCAGCTTCGGGGGAGAGACCCAGTACTTC.

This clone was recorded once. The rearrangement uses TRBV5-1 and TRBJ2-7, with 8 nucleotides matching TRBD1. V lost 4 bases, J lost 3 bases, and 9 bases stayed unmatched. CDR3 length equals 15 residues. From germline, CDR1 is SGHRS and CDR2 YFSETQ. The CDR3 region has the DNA TGCGCCAGCAGCGCGGACAGGGTAACGGTCTACGAGCAGTACTTC. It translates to CASSADRVTVYEQYF.

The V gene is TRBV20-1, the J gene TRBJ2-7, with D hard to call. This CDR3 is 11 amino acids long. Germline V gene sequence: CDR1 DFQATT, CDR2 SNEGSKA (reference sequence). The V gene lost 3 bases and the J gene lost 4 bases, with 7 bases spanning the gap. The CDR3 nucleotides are TGCAGTGCTAGCGGCGGTTACGAGCAGTACTTC. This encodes CSASGGYEQYF.

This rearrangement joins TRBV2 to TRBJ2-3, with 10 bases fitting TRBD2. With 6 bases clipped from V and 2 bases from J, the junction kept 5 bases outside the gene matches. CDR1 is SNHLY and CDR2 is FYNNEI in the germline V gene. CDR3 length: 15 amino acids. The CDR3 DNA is TGTGCCAGCAGGAGTAGCGGGGGGTACACAGATACGCAGTATTTT. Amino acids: CASRSSGGYTDTQYF.

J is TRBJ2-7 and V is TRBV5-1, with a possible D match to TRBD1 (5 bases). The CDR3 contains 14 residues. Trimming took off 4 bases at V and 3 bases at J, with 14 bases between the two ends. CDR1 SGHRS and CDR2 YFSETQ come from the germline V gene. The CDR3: CASSVGAGLYEQYF. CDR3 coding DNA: TGCGCCAGCAGCGTAGGGGCAGGTCTCTACGAGCAGTACTTC.

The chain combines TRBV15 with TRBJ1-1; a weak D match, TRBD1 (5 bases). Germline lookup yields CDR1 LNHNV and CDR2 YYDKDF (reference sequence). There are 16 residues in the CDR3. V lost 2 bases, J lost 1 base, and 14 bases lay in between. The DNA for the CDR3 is TGTGCCACCAGCAGACCCCCGGGACCGCCGAACACTGAAGCTTTCTTT. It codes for CATSRPPGPPNTEAFF.

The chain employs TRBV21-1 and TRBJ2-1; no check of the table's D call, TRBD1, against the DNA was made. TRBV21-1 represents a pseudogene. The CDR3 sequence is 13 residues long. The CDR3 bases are TGTGCCAGCGGACAGACGGTTTACAATGAGCAGTTCTTC. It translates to CASGQTVYNEQFF.

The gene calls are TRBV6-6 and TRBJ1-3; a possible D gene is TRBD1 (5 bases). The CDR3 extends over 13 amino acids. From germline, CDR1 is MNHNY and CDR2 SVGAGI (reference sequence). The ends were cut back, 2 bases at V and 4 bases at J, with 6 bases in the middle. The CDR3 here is CASSYGTGNTIYF. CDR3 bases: TGTGCCAGCAGTTACGGGACCGGAAACACCATATATTTT.

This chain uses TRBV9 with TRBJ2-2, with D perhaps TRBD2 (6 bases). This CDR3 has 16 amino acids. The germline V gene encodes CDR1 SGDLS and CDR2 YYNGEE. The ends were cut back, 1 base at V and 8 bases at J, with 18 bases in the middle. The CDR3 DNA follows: TGTGCCAGCAGCGTAATTGGGGGGAGTCCCACAGGGGAGCTGTTTTTT. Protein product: CASSVIGGSPTGELFF.

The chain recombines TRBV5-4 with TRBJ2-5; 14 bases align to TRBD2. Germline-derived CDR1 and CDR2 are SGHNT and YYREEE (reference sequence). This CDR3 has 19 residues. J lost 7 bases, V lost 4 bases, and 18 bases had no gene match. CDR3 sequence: CASSQDGLAGGRTLGTQYF. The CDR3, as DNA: TGTGCCAGCAGCCAAGATGGACTAGCGGGGGGCCGAACCCTAGGGACCCAGTACTTC.

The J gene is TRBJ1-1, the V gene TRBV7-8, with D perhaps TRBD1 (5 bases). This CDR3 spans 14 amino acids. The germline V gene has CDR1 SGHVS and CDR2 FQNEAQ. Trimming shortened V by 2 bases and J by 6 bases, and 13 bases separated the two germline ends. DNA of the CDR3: TGTGCCAGCAGCTTAAAGAGGACACCTTCTGAAGCTTTCTTT. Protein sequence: CASSLKRTPSEAFF. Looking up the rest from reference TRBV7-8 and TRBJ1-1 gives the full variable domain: GAGVSQSPRYKVAKRGQDVALRCDPISGHVSLFWYQQALGQGPEFLTYFQNEAQLDKSGLPSDRFFAERPEGSVSTLKIQRTQQEDSAVYLCASSLKRTPSEAFFGQGTRLTVV.

The CDR3 protein is CASSGREQYF. Written as DNA, the CDR3 is TGTGCCAGTAGTGGAAGGGAGCAGTACTTC. The J gene is TRBJ2-7, the V gene TRBV19; D not certain. The CDR3 spans 10 residues. CDR1 and CDR2 from the germline V gene are LNHDA and SQIVND (reference sequence). With 5 bases removed from V and 7 bases from J, the gap between germline ends came to 6 bases.

This chain's CDR3 is CSVEESGQETQYF. CDR3 DNA sequence: TGCAGCGTTGAAGAGTCAGGCCAAGAGACCCAGTACTTC. This sequence joins TRBV29-1 and TRBJ2-5; D gene uncertain. The V and J ends lost 0 bases and 1 base respectively, with 6 bases between them. CDR3 length equals 13 residues. CDR1 and CDR2 (germline): SQVTM, ANQGSEA.

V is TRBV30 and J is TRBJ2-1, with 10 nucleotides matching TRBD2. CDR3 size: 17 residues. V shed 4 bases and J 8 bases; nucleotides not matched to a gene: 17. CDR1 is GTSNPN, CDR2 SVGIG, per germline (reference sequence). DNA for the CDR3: TGTGCCTGGAAGATACCGAGTAGCGGGGGGCCCTGGGATGAGCAGTTCTTC. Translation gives CAWKIPSSGGPWDEQFF.

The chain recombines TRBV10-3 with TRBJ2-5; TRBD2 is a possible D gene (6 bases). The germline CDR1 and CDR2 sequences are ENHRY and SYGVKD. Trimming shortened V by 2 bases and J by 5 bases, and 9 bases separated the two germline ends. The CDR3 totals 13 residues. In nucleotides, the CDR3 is TGTGCCATCAGTGAGGGGGGGTGGGAGACCCAGTACTTC. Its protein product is CAISEGGWETQYF.

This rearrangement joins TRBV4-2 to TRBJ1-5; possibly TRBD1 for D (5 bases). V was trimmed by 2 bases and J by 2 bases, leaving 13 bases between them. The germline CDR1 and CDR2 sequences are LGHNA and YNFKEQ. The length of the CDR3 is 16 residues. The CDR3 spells CASSQQGAVGNQPQHF. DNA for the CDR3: TGTGCCAGCAGCCAACAGGGAGCTGTTGGCAATCAGCCCCAGCATTTT.

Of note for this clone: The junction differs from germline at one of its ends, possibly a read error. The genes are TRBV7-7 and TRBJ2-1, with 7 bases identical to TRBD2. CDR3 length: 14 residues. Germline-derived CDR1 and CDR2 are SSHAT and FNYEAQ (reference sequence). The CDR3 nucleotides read TGTGCTAGCAGCTTAGGACTAGGGGAAGGGAGGCAGTTCTTC. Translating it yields CASSLGLGEGRQFF.

DNA for the CDR3: TGTGCCAGTAGTATCCTCCCAGGGGCTAGCGGGGGGTCTTCCGGGGAGCTGTTTTTT. It specifies CASSILPGASGGSSGELFF. This sequence joins TRBV19 and TRBJ2-2, with 11 bases aligning to TRBD2. CDR1 and CDR2 from the germline V gene are LNHDA and SQIVND (reference sequence). There are 19 residues in the CDR3. V gave up 3 bases and J gave up 6 bases; unmatched junction bases: 15.

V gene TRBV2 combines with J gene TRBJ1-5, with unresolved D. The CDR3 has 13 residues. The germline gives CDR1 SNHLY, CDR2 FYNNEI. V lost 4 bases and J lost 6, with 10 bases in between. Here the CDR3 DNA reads TGTGCCAGCAGTGTATGGAGCCTTCAGCCCCAGCATTTT. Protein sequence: CASSVWSLQPQHF.

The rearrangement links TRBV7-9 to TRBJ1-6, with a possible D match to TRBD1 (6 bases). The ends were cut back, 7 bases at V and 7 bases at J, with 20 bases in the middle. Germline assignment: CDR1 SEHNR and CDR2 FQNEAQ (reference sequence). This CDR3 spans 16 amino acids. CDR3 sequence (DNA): TGTGCCAGCAACCTACTACCGACAGGATACAATTCACCCCTCCACTTT. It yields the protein CASNLLPTGYNSPLHF.

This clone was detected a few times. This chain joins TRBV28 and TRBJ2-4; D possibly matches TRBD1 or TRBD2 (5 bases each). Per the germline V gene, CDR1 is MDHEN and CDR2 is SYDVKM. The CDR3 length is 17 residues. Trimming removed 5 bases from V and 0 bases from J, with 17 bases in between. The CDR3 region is CASSRGATQGAKNIQYF. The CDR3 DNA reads TGTGCCAGCAGTCGGGGCGCCACCCAGGGAGCCAAAAACATTCAGTACTTC.

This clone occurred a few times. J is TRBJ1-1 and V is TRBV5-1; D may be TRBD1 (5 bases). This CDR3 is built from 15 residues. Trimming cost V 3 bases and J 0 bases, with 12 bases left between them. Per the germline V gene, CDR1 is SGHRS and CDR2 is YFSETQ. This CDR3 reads CASSSQTALNTEAFF. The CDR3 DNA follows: TGCGCCAGCAGCTCCCAGACAGCCCTGAACACTGAAGCTTTCTTT.

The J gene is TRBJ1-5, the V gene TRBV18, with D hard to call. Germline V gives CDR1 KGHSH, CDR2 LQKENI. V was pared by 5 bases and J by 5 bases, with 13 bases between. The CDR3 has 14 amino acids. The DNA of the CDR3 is TGTGCCAGCTCAGTTGTAGGCTATTATCAGCCCCAGCATTTT. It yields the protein CASSVVGYYQPQHF.